The rows below give T cell receptor beta chains drawn from one sample of a study of control samples from healthy donors and cancer patients. Profiling relied on immunoSEQ multiplex PCR, and the TCRdb table lists in-frame clones only, not all of them. Of 130,000 to 150,000 clones listed, approximately 88% are singletons. The sample comprised blood. The source of these receptors is a man between 25 and 39 years old in good health. The CDR3 runs from the conserved cysteine through the conserved F or W. The order of the fields is D gene, V gene, CDR3 length, J gene, clone size, CDR3 DNA, CDR3 protein. D genes are given only for firm matches. Where a row states a size, it is once, few, many or the class of an expanded clone; other rows omit it.

>NA|TRBV20-1|11|TRBJ2-3|NA
TGCAGTGCTAGTATCGCAGATACGCAGTATTTT
CSASIADTQYF
>NA|TRBV4-2|15|TRBJ2-5|NA
TGTGCCAGCAGCCCCACGGGGGGCGCCCAAGAGACCCAGTACTTC
CASSPTGGAQETQYF
>NA|TRBV7-8|17|TRBJ1-3|NA
TGTGCCAGCAGCTCCTCTCACCCGCCATTGTCTGGAAACACCATATATTTT
CASSSSHPPLSGNTIYF
>NA|TRBV7-3|13|TRBJ1-2|NA
TGTGCCAGCAGCTTAACTCCTCAGGGTGGCTACACCTTC
CASSLTPQGGYTF
>TRBD1|TRBV11-3|15|TRBJ1-6|NA
TGTGCCAGCAGCCCCGGACAGGGTGTGGATTCACCCCTCCACTTT
CASSPGQGVDSPLHF
>NA|TRBV5-4|14|TRBJ2-7|once
TGTGCCAGCGGCTGGATAGACGGGAGTCGAGAGCAGTACTTC
CASGWIDGSREQYF
>NA|TRBV30|11|TRBJ1-4|NA
TGTGCCTGGAGTGATAATGAAAAACTGTTTTTT
CAWSDNEKLFF
>TRBD2|TRBV5-1|14|TRBJ2-1|NA
TGCGCCAGCAGCTTTGGGACTAGCGGCAATGAGCAGTTCTTC
CASSFGTSGNEQFF
>NA|TRBV4-3|19|TRBJ2-7|NA
TGCGCCAGCAGCCAATCCTACGGGGATACGACAGCCTTCTCCTACGAGCAGTACTTC
CASSQSYGDTTAFSYEQYF
>TRBD1|TRBV7-6|15|TRBJ1-6|NA
TGTGCCAGCAGCTCTATGGGACAGGGGTTTTCACCCCTCCACTTT
CASSSMGQGFSPLHF
>NA|TRBV5-8|13|TRBJ1-1|NA
TGTGCCAGCAGCTTTAGAGCGGCCCCTGAAGCTTTCTTT
CASSFRAAPEAFF
>NA|TRBV18|15|TRBJ2-5|NA
TGTGCCAGCTCACCACTTAGCGGCCTCCAAGAGACCCAGTACTTC
CASSPLSGLQETQYF
>NA|TRBV29-1|12|TRBJ2-7|NA
TGCAGCGCCACGGGACTGCGGGACGAGCAGTACTTC
CSATGLRDEQYF
>NA|TRBV6-1|13|TRBJ2-3|NA
TGTGCCAGCAGTGAAGCGCCAGCAAATACGCAGTATTTT
CASSEAPANTQYF
>TRBD1|TRBV6-4|16|TRBJ2-3|few
TGTGCCAGCAGTGACTCCGGGACAGGGGGCGCAGATACGCAGTATTTT
CASSDSGTGGADTQYF
>NA|TRBV5-1|14|TRBJ2-2|NA
TGCGCCAGCAGCTCGACAACCAACACCGGGGAGCTGTTTTTT
CASSSTTNTGELFF
>NA|TRBV11-3|13|TRBJ2-2|NA
TGTGCCAGCAGCTTAGGAACGTCCGGGGAGCTGTTTTTT
CASSLGTSGELFF
>NA|TRBV12-5|15|TRBJ1-2|NA
TGTGCTAGTGGTTTGACAACCCTAAACAGGGACGGCTACACCTTC
CASGLTTLNRDGYTF
>NA|TRBV6-6|16|TRBJ1-6|NA
TGTGCCAGCAGCCCCGGACCTGACAGGTTAAATTCACCCCTCCACTTT
CASSPGPDRLNSPLHF
>NA|TRBV6-1|15|TRBJ2-7|NA
TGTGCCAGCAGTGAAGTCAGCCGTGGGCTTTACGAGCAGTACTTC
CASSEVSRGLYEQYF
>NA|TRBV7-2|11|TRBJ2-2|NA
TGTGCCAGCAGCCCTCGCGGGGAGCTGTTTTTT
CASSPRGELFF
>NA|TRBV15|15|TRBJ1-6|NA
TGTGCCACCAGCAGAGATCGCGGGACACGTTCACCCCTCCACTTT
CATSRDRGTRSPLHF
>TRBD2|TRBV13|14|TRBJ2-7|NA
TGTGCCAGCAGCGACGGGACTAGCGGGAGTGGAAGGAACTTC
CASSDGTSGSGRNF
>NA|TRBV12-5|17|TRBJ2-2|NA
TGTGCTAGTGGTTTGGCCCCCGGTAATACGGTCACCGGGGAGCTGTTTTTT
CASGLAPGNTVTGELFF
>NA|TRBV7-9|15|TRBJ2-7|NA
TGTGCCAGCAGCCCCCCCTACGGGAGTACCTACGAGCAGTACTTC
CASSPPYGSTYEQYF
>NA|TRBV4-3|14|TRBJ1-3|once
TGCGCCAGCAGCCAAGGTTTGGGTGGAAACACCATATATTTT
CASSQGLGGNTIYF
>TRBD1|TRBV12-3/TRBV12-4|13|TRBJ1-3|few
TGTGCCAGCAGTTCCACAGGGGGCAACACCATATATTTT
CASSSTGGNTIYF
>NA|TRBV24-1|14|TRBJ2-7|NA
TGTGCCACCAGTGGGGGGGCAGGGACGGGCGAGCAGTACTTC
CATSGGAGTGEQYF
>NA|TRBV21-1|17|TRBJ2-5|NA
TGTGCCAGCGCCTCTAGAGGGGAGGGGGCCTACCAAGAGACCCAGTACTTC
CASASRGEGAYQETQYF
>NA|TRBV2|15|TRBJ1-5|few
TGTGCCAGCAGTGACGGGACAAATAGCAATCAGCCCCAGCATTTT
CASSDGTNSNQPQHF
>NA|TRBV5-1|13|TRBJ1-2|few
TGCGCCAGCAGCTTGGACGGAGATTATGGCTACACCTTC
CASSLDGDYGYTF
>NA|TRBV6-2/TRBV6-3|15|TRBJ1-4|once
TGTGCCAGCAGTTACTCGACCCCGGTGCGTGAAAAACTGTTTTTT
CASSYSTPVREKLFF
>NA|TRBV5-4|16|TRBJ2-3|NA
TGTGCCAGCAGCCCGGCAGGGAGCGGCAACACAGATACGCAGTATTTT
CASSPAGSGNTDTQYF
>NA|TRBV3-1/TRBV3-2|13|TRBJ1-3|NA
TGTGCCAGCAGCCAACGTTCTGGAAACACCATATATTTT
CASSQRSGNTIYF
>TRBD1|TRBV25-1|15|TRBJ2-2|NA
TGTGCCAGCATCTCCGGGACAGGTAACACCGGGGAGCTGTTTTTT
CASISGTGNTGELFF
>NA|TRBV6-6|13|TRBJ1-5|NA
TGTGCCAGCAGGCTAGATAGCAATCAGCCCCAGCATTTT
CASRLDSNQPQHF
>NA|TRBV10-3|16|TRBJ1-2|NA
TGTGCCATCAGTGAGTCCAGAAGGGGGATTAACTATGGCTACACCTTC
CAISESRRGINYGYTF
>NA|TRBV2|13|TRBJ2-5|NA
TGTGCCAGCAATAGAGGGGGGGCAGAGACCCAGTACTTC
CASNRGGAETQYF
>NA|TRBV5-1|13|TRBJ1-1|NA
TGCGCCAGCAGCTTGGCGTGGGGCTCAGAAGCTTTCTTT
CASSLAWGSEAFF
>TRBD1|TRBV5-4|16|TRBJ1-6|NA
TGTGCCAGCAGCAGACTCGAGGGGACAGGGAATTCACCCCTCCACTTT
CASSRLEGTGNSPLHF
>NA|TRBV9|15|TRBJ1-2|NA
TGTGCCAGCAGCGTGGCAGGCGGGACTAACTATGGCTACACCTTC
CASSVAGGTNYGYTF
>TRBD2|TRBV5-1|16|TRBJ2-1|NA
TGCGCCAGCAGCGCACGACTAGCGGGGGTCTACAATGAGCAGTTCTTC
CASSARLAGVYNEQFF
>TRBD2|TRBV13|17|TRBJ2-2|NA
TGTGCCAGCAGCCCCGCCGGGCGGGAGTTTAACACCGGGGAGCTGTTTTTT
CASSPAGREFNTGELFF
>NA|TRBV3-1/TRBV3-2|14|TRBJ1-5|NA
TGTGCCAGCAGCCACTCAGGGCCCAATCAGCCCCAGCATTTT
CASSHSGPNQPQHF
>NA|TRBV4-3|14|TRBJ1-3|NA
TGCGCCAGCAGCCAAGGGCTGTCTGGAAACACCATATATTTT
CASSQGLSGNTIYF
>NA|TRBV7-3|13|TRBJ1-2|NA
TGTGCCAGCAGCTTCGTGGCTAACTATGGCTACACCTTC
CASSFVANYGYTF
>TRBD2|TRBV6-5|16|TRBJ2-7|few
TGTGCCAGCAGTTCCACGACTAGCGGGGGACAATCGGGGCAGTACTTC
CASSSTTSGGQSGQYF
>NA|TRBV28|15|TRBJ1-4|NA
TGTGCCAGCAGTTCCACTCCGGTGGGAGACGAAAAACTGTTTTTT
CASSSTPVGDEKLFF
>NA|TRBV25-1|12|TRBJ2-7|NA
TGTGCCAGCAGTGGAGGGTTCCACGAGCAGTACTTC
CASSGGFHEQYF
>NA|TRBV5-4|18|TRBJ2-3|NA
TGTGCCAGCAGCCCCTTACAGGCCACCTTGTTACTCACAGATACGCAGTATTTT
CASSPLQATLLLTDTQYF
>NA|TRBV6-6|14|TRBJ2-7|NA
TGTGCCAGCAGATGGACTCAGAGCTCCTACGAGCAGTACTTC
CASRWTQSSYEQYF
>NA|TRBV4-3|15|TRBJ2-7|few
TGCGCCAGCAGCCAAGTATCAGGGGAGAACTACGAGCAGTACTTC
CASSQVSGENYEQYF
>TRBD1|TRBV19|17|TRBJ1-4|NA
TGTGCCAGTAGTATAGAGCGCGGACAGGAAATCAATGAAAAACTGTTTTTT
CASSIERGQEINEKLFF
>NA|TRBV6-6|13|TRBJ2-5|NA
TGTGCCAGCAGGCCTGTGGCGGGAGAGACCCAGTACTTC
CASRPVAGETQYF
>NA|TRBV6-6|14|TRBJ2-7|NA
TGTGCCAGCAGCCAGGGAGGAGGCTCCTACGAGCAGTACTTC
CASSQGGGSYEQYF
>NA|TRBV5-1|17|TRBJ1-1|NA
TGCGCCAGCAGCTTGGAAGGGACCCCGGCGGGGGACACTGAAGCTTTCTTT
CASSLEGTPAGDTEAFF